This TCR beta chain was observed in a study of blood T cell repertoires in COVID-19 (TCRdb year 2020). About the study as a whole: The collaborator samples originated in the United States, Italy and Spain and spanned the acute and convalescent phases of COVID-19. The material from the prospective study consisted of cDNA or gDNA derived from T cells, B-cell-depleted T cells, or PBMCs. The dataset comprised deeply sampled blood TCRbeta repertoires from subjects exposed to, actively infected with, or recovered from COVID-19. The repertoires were released in a freely available public database intended as a resource for research on the immune response to SARS-CoV-2. The samples were drawn from two sources: the first 160 participants of the ongoing ImmuneRACE study, and 1,000 to 1,500 subjects contributed by 6 global collaborators. The sample metadata nearly always contained a de-identified subject ID, COVID-19 status, age in years and sex. HLA class I and class II types, where available, came from metadata supplied by the sample provider rather than from assay-based typing. On the study overall, not on this receptor specifically: How much clinical and demographic metadata was included differed by source and by participant, and the metadata was provided uncurated.

Details on this clone: This receptor's antigen is unknown. No much larger clonotype is one base removed from it; base qualities were not supplied.

Collaborating institutions collected whole blood in K2EDTA tubes following their own protocols. For TCRbeta analysis, collaborator samples were shipped as frozen whole blood, as isolated PBMCs, or as DNA extracted from either sample type. Taken from cysteine to phenylalanine, the CDR3 has 16 residues. The only DNA kept is the CDR3, 48 bases in frame from the first base. Ends trimmed: V by 3 bases, J by 5 bases; bases unmatched to a gene: 10. For CDR1 and CDR2, the germline V gene lists LGHNA and YSLEER. TCRbeta CDR3 regions were amplified from genomic DNA using the immunoSEQ Assay, a bias-controlled multiplex PCR. The original methods were these. The number of nucleated cells in each sample was estimated by amplification of reference gene primers within the assay. Sequence reads were collapsed and filtered to measure the absolute abundance of every unique TCRbeta CDR3 rearrangement. For each sample, productive Simpson clonality was calculated as the square root of Simpson's diversity index over productive rearrangements. TCRdb re-hosts the immuneACCESS table, in-frame sequences only. Its copies lack some clones; in the studies checked, an unresolved V gene accounts for under half of them, and the cause for the rest is not known. V, J and clone size reflect that table, while D and trimming were determined from the DNA. The sample has 50,000 to 75,000 clones on record, 91% of them singletons. Of the sample, 8.6% falls within the top ten clones.

This receptor was taken from a human donor in a cohort sampled during active COVID-19. Material: peripheral blood. Recombination connected TRBV4-3 to TRBJ1-2, and 9 junction bases match TRBD1. The sequenced DNA is TGCGCCAGCAGCCATCCGAAAACAGGGGGCACGTATGGCTACACCTTC. The resulting protein is CASSHPKTGGTYGYTF.